This T cell receptor beta chain was sequenced in a study of molecular identifiers for immune sequencing clone quantification. TCRdb re-analysed the PCR reads in MiXCR, keeping a single row per CDR3 protein. The sample lists 100,000 or so distinct CDR3 sequences; 35% were seen once. V was clipped by 3 bases and J by 4 bases, with 9 bases between them. This CDR3 comprises 13 residues. Germline assignment: CDR1 MGHDK and CDR2 SYGVNS. In this sample, this clonotype turned up a few times. The chain is built from TRBV25-1 and TRBJ1-2; D is ambiguous. Material for sequencing was naive CD8+ T cells from blood, with Jurkat cell RNA spiked in. Regarding subset: FACS-sorted CD8+CD4-CCR7+CD45RA+ naive T cells. This clonotype was sampled from a human donor in good health. Some libraries in this study had Jurkat cell RNA spiked in. This chain's CDR3 is CASSDNFFYGYTF. CDR3 DNA: TGTGCCAGCAGTGACAATTTTTTCTATGGCTACACCTTC.